This entry is about one T cell receptor (beta chain). Its antigen is currently unknown. Germline is not matched at one junction end, which may reflect a read error. This entry is derived from a study of cytomegalovirus exposure and HLA in healthy donors. Looking at the study overall: The early release's HLA-typed donors yielded approximately 82 million unique TCRs. Study-wide results and limits: Later analysis suggested links between common viral pathogens and several top significant clusters.

PCR amplification relied on 60 Vbeta primers (plus 13 Jbeta primers). Sequencing was performed with immunoSEQ multiplex PCR; in TCRdb, only in-frame clones are kept and a portion is missing. This table holds 130,000 or so clones, roughly four fifths found once. This CDR3 is built from 16 residues. Per the germline V gene, CDR1 is GTSNPN and CDR2 is SVGIG (reference sequence). Sequenced sample: PBMCs. The sequence derives from a female donor in good health and CMV-seropositive. This rearrangement joins TRBV30 to TRBJ2-7; 10 bases agree with TRBD2. CDR3 sequence reads: CAWTRGSGRASHEQYF. The CDR3, as DNA: TGTGCCTGGACCCGAGGAAGCGGGAGGGCCTCCCACGAGCAGTACTTC. The full variable domain, with the rest looked up from reference TRBV30 and TRBJ2-7, is SQTIHQWPATLVQPVGSPLSLECTVEGTSNPNLYWYRQAAGRGLQLLFYSVGIGQISSEVPQNLSASRPQDRQFILSSKKLLLSDSGFYLCAWTRGSGRASHEQYFGPGTRLTVT.